Below are 29 T cell receptor beta chains sequenced from a single sample in a study of blood T cells in healthy people across ages. Together with a sample-barcoded 5' primer, a J-beta primer mix was included in a second PCR lasting about 7 to 11 cycles. Using its own MiXCR run on the 5' RACE reads, TCRdb lists one record per CDR3 protein. The profile shows under 1,000,000 distinct CDR3 sequences, 35% to 60% of them singletons. The sequencing input was blood. Receptors were obtained from a man at least 80 years old in good health.

Many counts were recorded for this clonotype. The chain uses TRBV20-1 and TRBJ2-7; D is ambiguous. V lost 4 bases and J lost 4, with 8 bases in between. CDR1 is DFQATT, CDR2 SNEGSKA, per germline (reference sequence). The CDR3 spans 11 residues. This chain's CDR3 is CSAIERYEQYF. CDR3 DNA: TGCAGTGCTATAGAGAGGTACGAGCAGTACTTC.

V gene TRBV7-2 combines with J gene TRBJ2-2; tentative D call: TRBD2 (5 bases). The germline V and J ends were trimmed by 5 bases and 4 bases, with 17 bases remaining between them. The CDR3 covers 16 residues. Germline V CDR1 and CDR2: SGHTA, FQGNSA. The DNA of the CDR3 is TGTGCCAGCAGCCCCTTTCGCGGGTCGGGCACCGGGGAGCTGTTTTTT. Amino acids: CASSPFRGSGTGELFF.

V and J are TRBV13 and TRBJ2-3, with D perhaps matching TRBD2 (5 bases). Trimming cost V 1 base and J 5 bases, with 10 bases left between them. The germline V gene has CDR1 PRHDT and CDR2 FYEKMQ (reference sequence). The CDR3 runs 14 residues. The CDR3 bases are TGTGCCAGCAGCTTAGAGGCCGGGGAAGATACGCAGTATTTT. It specifies CASSLEAGEDTQYF.

The chain is built from TRBV9 and TRBJ2-2; D is unresolved. This CDR3 contains 15 residues. Germline loops: CDR1 SGDLS, CDR2 YYNGEE. V dropped 5 bases and J dropped 0 bases, with 11 bases sitting between them. The CDR3 protein is CASRPTVANTGELFF. The CDR3 DNA reads TGTGCCAGCAGACCGACTGTCGCGAACACCGGGGAGCTGTTTTTT.

The J gene is TRBJ1-4, the V gene TRBV7-2; D not certain. CDR1 is SGHTA, CDR2 FQGNSA, per germline. V shed 2 bases and J shed 4 bases, with 11 bases lying between them. The CDR3 totals 15 residues. Here the CDR3 DNA reads TGTGCCAGCAGCTTACGGTCAAACCATAATGAAAAACTGTTTTTT. Amino acid sequence: CASSLRSNHNEKLFF.

The chain joins TRBV6-5 to TRBJ1-5; possible D gene TRBD1, 5 bases. The germline V gene has CDR1 MNHEY and CDR2 SVGAGI. The CDR3 is 14 amino acids. V gave up 5 bases and J gave up 5 bases, with 13 bases separating them. This CDR3 reads CASSRDSTYQPQHF. CDR3 coding DNA: TGTGCCAGCAGTCGGGACTCGACTTATCAGCCCCAGCATTTT.

This clonotype appeared a few times. The V and J genes are TRBV11-3 and TRBJ2-5; D possibly corresponds to TRBD2 (6 bases). V was cut by 4 bases and J by 1 base, with 10 bases left in between. CDR1 is SGHNT, CDR2 YENEEA, per germline. The CDR3 is 14 residues long. CDR3 DNA: TGTGCCAGCAGCTGGACTAACTTCCAAGAGACCCAGTACTTC. Translation: CASSWTNFQETQYF.

This clonotype was seen more than once but under ten times. The chain couples TRBV4-2 to TRBJ2-3; TRBD2 agrees at 7 bases. Germline assignment: CDR1 LGHNA and CDR2 YNFKEQ. V trimming: 0 bases; J trimming: 6 bases; junction bases outside the gene matches: 6. CDR3 length equals 15 residues. CDR3 residues: CASSQDGRAGDTQYF. The CDR3 DNA sequence: TGTGCCAGCAGCCAAGATGGGAGGGCGGGGGATACGCAGTATTTT.

CDR3 nucleotides: TGTGCCAGCAGCCTACTACCTTATGGGGGAGAGACCCAGTACTTC. It codes for CASSLLPYGGETQYF. This chain links TRBV12-3 or TRBV12-4 with TRBJ2-5; D may correspond to TRBD1 or TRBD2 (5 bases each). Trimming took 6 bases from V and 4 from J, leaving 18 bases between them. This CDR3 is built from 15 residues.

Concerning this clonotype itself: A much larger clone is a single base away; this may be a read error. The chain uses TRBV3-1 and TRBJ2-1; D not certain. Per germline, CDR1 LGHDT and CDR2 YNNKEL (reference sequence). The CDR3 extends over 14 amino acids. Trimming left V 4 bases short and J 10 bases short, with 17 bases between. The CDR3 sequence: CASSREHERSEQFF. The CDR3 nucleotides read TGTGCCAGCAGCCGCGAGCACGAGAGGTCCGAGCAGTTCTTC.

The chain links TRBV7-2 to TRBJ2-6; TRBD1 is a possible D gene (6 bases). Germline V CDR1 and CDR2: SGHTA, FQGNSA. The CDR3 consists of 18 residues. V was cut by 3 bases and J by 0 bases, with 15 bases left in between. CDR3 in amino acids: CASSFTTGYSSGANVLTF. Here the CDR3 DNA reads TGTGCCAGCAGCTTCACGACAGGTTATTCCTCTGGGGCCAACGTCCTGACTTTC.

This clonotype was seen a handful of times. CDR3 loop: CSARPTGGYGYTF. CDR3 in DNA: TGCAGTGCTAGACCTACAGGGGGCTATGGCTACACCTTC. V and J are TRBV20-1 and TRBJ1-2; TRBD1 matches 8 bases. CDR3 size: 13 residues. Per germline, CDR1 DFQATT and CDR2 SNEGSKA (reference sequence). V was clipped by 2 bases and J by 4 bases; unmatched bases: 3.

The V call is TRBV5-1, the J call TRBJ2-1; D is ambiguous. CDR3 length: 16 residues. Germline CDR1 reads SGHRS; CDR2 reads YFSETQ. Trimming shortened V by 0 bases and J by 5 bases, and 15 bases separated the two germline ends. The CDR3 DNA reads TGCGCCAGCAGCTTGGATGGGGAAGGGAAGAACAATGAGCAGTTCTTC. Protein: CASSLDGEGKNNEQFF.

Only one count was recorded for this clonotype. V gene TRBV7-9 combines with J gene TRBJ2-7, with 10 bases fitting TRBD1. Germline V gives CDR1 SEHNR, CDR2 FQNEAQ (reference sequence). J lost 7 bases, V lost 6 bases, and 15 bases had no gene match. CDR3 size: 16 residues. The CDR3 DNA reads TGTGCCAGCAGGGGGATTTGGGACAGGGGCCCCAGGGAGCAGTACTTC. Protein product: CASRGIWDRGPREQYF.

The rearrangement uses TRBV12-3 or TRBV12-4 and TRBJ2-6; D is undetermined. Trimming stripped 8 bases from V and 4 bases from J, with 12 bases between. The CDR3 is 14 amino acids. The CDR3 bases are TGTGCCAGCCTCCCCGGGTTCGGGGCCAACGTCCTGACTTTC. It codes for CASLPGFGANVLTF.

The chain employs TRBV7-6 and TRBJ2-5; the D is unclear. This CDR3 has 15 residues. Between the trimmed V and J ends, which lost 4 bases and 5 bases, there was a span of 17 bases. Germline CDR1 reads SGHVS; CDR2 reads FNYEAQ. The CDR3 loop is CASSSRRAYFETQYF. DNA of the CDR3: TGTGCCAGCAGCTCCCGTAGGGCCTATTTCGAGACCCAGTACTTC. Supplemented by reference TRBV7-6 and TRBJ2-5, the full variable domain reads GAGVSQSPRYKVTKRGQDVALRCDPISGHVSLYWYRQALGQGPEFLTYFNYEAQQDKSGLPNDRFSAERPEGSISTLTIQRTEQRDSAMYRCASSSRRAYFETQYFGPGTRLLVL.

This clonotype came up a few times. The V gene is TRBV4-2, the J gene TRBJ2-1; weak D call: TRBD1 (6 bases). Germline V gene lookup returns CDR1 LGHNA and CDR2 YNFKEQ. V was cut by 4 bases and J by 5 bases, with 12 bases left in between. The CDR3 is 14 amino acids. The CDR3 DNA is TGTGCCAGCAGCCTGTCGGGACAACACAATGAGCAGTTCTTC. It translates to CASSLSGQHNEQFF.

The rearrangement links TRBV9 to TRBJ1-1; 12 positions match TRBD1. Germline CDR1 and CDR2: SGDLS and YYNGEE. V lost 3 bases to trimming and J lost 4 bases; unmatched junction nucleotides: 4. The CDR3 totals 15 residues. CDR3 in DNA: TGTGCCAGCAGCGGCCGGGGACAGGGGGCCACTGAAGCTTTCTTT. Amino acid sequence: CASSGRGQGATEAFF. The whole variable domain, filled in from reference TRBV9 and TRBJ1-1, reads DSGVTQTPKHLITATGQRVTLRCSPRSGDLSVYWYQQSLDQGLQFLIQYYNGEERAKGNILERFSAQQFPDLHSELNLSSLELGDSALYFCASSGRGQGATEAFFGQGTRLTVV.

In this sample, this clonotype turned up many times. The chain joins TRBV27 to TRBJ1-2, with TRBD1 as a possible D gene (5 bases). With 5 bases removed from V and 4 bases from J, the gap between germline ends came to 14 bases. The CDR3 loop spans 14 amino acids. Germline V gene lookup returns CDR1 MNHEY and CDR2 SMNVEV (reference sequence). The CDR3: CASSPSGGVYGYTF. The CDR3 region has the DNA TGTGCCAGCAGTCCTTCGGGGGGTGTCTATGGCTACACCTTC.

In regard to this clonotype: This may stem from a read error, because a much larger clone lies one nucleotide away. The rearrangement joins TRBV9 to TRBJ2-5; D may be TRBD1 (5 bases). Germline V gives CDR1 SGDLS, CDR2 YYNGEE. Trimming removed 0 bases from V and 11 bases from J, with 20 bases in between. This CDR3 is built from 15 residues. The CDR3: CASSVAGIPYNEQYF. CDR3 in DNA: TGTGCCAGCAGCGTAGCAGGGATTCCCTACAATGAGCAGTACTTC.

The chain recombines TRBV20-1 with TRBJ1-1, with D possibly matching TRBD1 (5 bases). The CDR3 runs to 15 residues. Trimming pared 0 bases from V and 1 base from J, leaving 12 bases between. Germline V lookup: CDR1 DFQATT, CDR2 SNEGSKA (reference sequence). The CDR3 reads CSARDPNRKNTEAFF. CDR3 DNA sequence: TGCAGTGCTAGAGATCCGAACAGGAAGAACACTGAAGCTTTCTTT.

This chain links TRBV7-3 with TRBJ2-1; 9 nucleotides match TRBD1. Germline trimming cut 8 bases from V and 10 bases from J; bases unmatched to any gene: 15. CDR3 length: 15 amino acids. Looked up from germline, CDR1 is SGHTA and CDR2 is FQGTGA. This chain's CDR3 is CASGITQGAGGEQFF. The CDR3 region has the DNA TGTGCCAGCGGTATAACACAGGGGGCAGGAGGAGAGCAGTTCTTC. The full variable domain, completed using reference TRBV7-3 and TRBJ2-1, is GAGVSQTPSNKVTEKGKYVELRCDPISGHTALYWYRQSLGQGPEFLIYFQGTGAADDSGLPNDRFFAVRPEGSVSTLKIQRTERGDSAVYLCASGITQGAGGEQFFGPGTRLTVL.

This clonotype was recorded many times. The V and J genes are TRBV6-6 and TRBJ2-1; D is possibly TRBD1 (6 bases). This CDR3 comprises 14 residues. Between the trimmed V and J ends, which lost 5 bases and 6 bases, there was a span of 14 bases. Per germline, CDR1 MNHNY and CDR2 SVGAGI (reference sequence). Here the CDR3 DNA reads TGTGCCAGCAGTAAGGACAGTACAATCAATGAGCAGTTCTTC. Translation: CASSKDSTINEQFF.

The sample holds a few counts of this clonotype. V and J are TRBV7-2 and TRBJ2-3; TRBD2 matches at 12 bases. The CDR3 covers 16 residues. The germline V gene has CDR1 SGHTA and CDR2 FQGNSA. V dropped 5 bases and J dropped 4; count of bases not matched to a gene: 7. The CDR3 DNA follows: TGTGCCAGCAGCCCGGGGACTAGCGGGCCCCCAGATACGCAGTATTTT. It is translated as CASSPGTSGPPDTQYF.

The chain uses TRBV20-1 and TRBJ2-3, with 7 nucleotides matching TRBD2. This CDR3 region has 16 residues. From germline, CDR1 is DFQATT and CDR2 SNEGSKA (reference sequence). Trimming removed 5 bases from V and 2 bases from J; junction bases left unmatched: 13. CDR3 in amino acids: CSAHLSVGGTTDTQYF. The CDR3, as DNA: TGCAGTGCTCACCTCAGCGTGGGGGGGACCACAGATACGCAGTATTTT.

This clonotype has ten or more counts. The chain has TRBV7-2 and TRBJ2-3; D gene uncertain. The V end lost 4 bases, the J end lost 7 bases, and 9 bases lay between the germline ends. The CDR3 extends over 12 amino acids. Looked up from germline, CDR1 is SGHTA and CDR2 is FQGNSA. The CDR3 DNA is TGTGCCAGCAGCTCTACTATGAATACGCAGTATTTT. It codes for CASSSTMNTQYF.

This clonotype was recorded a few times. One end of the junction is discordant with germline, which a read error may explain. V is TRBV7-2 and J is TRBJ1-2; 9 bases are shared with TRBD1. The CDR3 length is 15 residues. Germline V CDR1 and CDR2: SGHTA, FQGNSA. This CDR3 is CASSLGDRVNYGYTF. CDR3 in DNA: TGTGCCAGCAGTTTAGGGGACAGGGTCAACTATGGCTACACCTTC.

In this sample, this clonotype turned up many times. The V and J genes are TRBV30 and TRBJ2-1, with 9 bases that match TRBD1. The germline gives CDR1 GTSNPN, CDR2 SVGIG (reference sequence). The V and J ends lost 5 bases and 9 bases, in that order; junction bases with no gene match: 5. This CDR3 is 12 amino acids long. The CDR3 nucleotides are TGTGCCTGGGGACAGACAGGGGGTGAGCAGTTCTTC. Protein: CAWGQTGGEQFF.

The chain recombines TRBV5-1 with TRBJ2-7; 7 bases map to TRBD2. The V gene's germline CDR1 is SGHRS and CDR2 YFSETQ. This CDR3 is 17 amino acids long. V lost 5 bases and J lost 6; bases outside the gene matches: 20. CDR3 residues: CASSQRGGPVWFFEQYF. The CDR3 DNA is TGCGCCAGCAGTCAGCGGGGAGGGCCGGTCTGGTTCTTCGAGCAGTACTTC.